This is a list of T cell receptor beta chains from one sample in a study of cytomegalovirus exposure and HLA in healthy donors. TCRdb keeps only in-frame clones here, not all; method: immunoSEQ multiplex PCR. The sample has some 140,000 clones; just under 80% are singletons. The sequenced sample was PBMCs. Every receptor here comes from a woman aged 18 to 35 in good health and CMV-seronegative. Each CDR3 is given with its conserved first and last residue. Fields, in order: D gene, clone size, J gene, V gene, CDR3 DNA, CDR3 protein. The D gene is left open where the match is weak. Size tells how often a clone was seen (once, few, many) or the class of an expanded clone, and some rows leave it out.

>NA|NA|TRBJ2-7|TRBV11-2
TGTGCCAGCAGCTCTCGTCCCGAGCAGTACTTC
CASSSRPEQYF
>TRBD2|NA|TRBJ2-1|TRBV19
TGTGCCACCTCCGAGGGGAGGGGAAACTACAATGAGCAGTTCTTC
CATSEGRGNYNEQFF
>NA|NA|TRBJ1-2|TRBV20-1
TGCAGTGCATTCGGGATCTATGGCTACACCTTC
CSAFGIYGYTF
>NA|many|TRBJ2-7|TRBV5-6
TGTGCCAGCAGCTTGGAGATAGTACCTTACGAGCAGTACTTC
CASSLEIVPYEQYF
>NA|NA|TRBJ2-7|TRBV5-1
TGCGCCAGCAGCTGGCTCGGAAAAACGGGGTACGAGCAGTACTTC
CASSWLGKTGYEQYF
>NA|NA|TRBJ1-1|TRBV5-4
TGTGCCAGCAGCTTGGGCGAGGGGAACACTGAAGCTTTCTTT
CASSLGEGNTEAFF
>NA|NA|TRBJ1-4|TRBV30
TGTGCCTGGAGTGTACAGGGTATCAGTGAAAAACTGTTTTTT
CAWSVQGISEKLFF
>NA|NA|TRBJ2-3|TRBV7-9
TGTGCCGGTAGTGGGGGGTTTGAGACAGATACGCAGTATTTT
CAGSGGFETDTQYF
>NA|few|TRBJ1-5|TRBV4-1
TGCGCCAGCAGCCAGATGGGGCTTGGAAGAAATCAGCCCCAGAATTTT
CASSQMGLGRNQPQNF
>TRBD2|NA|TRBJ2-1|TRBV4-1
TGCGCCAGCAGCCAAGAGCGACTAGCGGGAGTAGGGAATGAGCAGTTCTTC
CASSQERLAGVGNEQFF
>TRBD1|NA|TRBJ2-7|TRBV4-2
TGTGCCAGCAGCCAAGACGGCCCAAGGACAGGGGGATACGAGCAGTACTTC
CASSQDGPRTGGYEQYF
>NA|once|TRBJ1-1|TRBV7-9
TGTGCCAGCAGCGACTTGGGGGAGGAAGGAACTGAAGCTTTCTTT
CASSDLGEEGTEAFF
>NA|NA|TRBJ1-2|TRBV7-9
TGTGCCAGCAGCTCAGACAGCTATGGCTATACCTTC
CASSSDSYGYTF
>NA|once|TRBJ1-4|TRBV5-1
TGCGCCAGCAGCTTGGCCGCTAATGAAAAACTGTTTTTT
CASSLAANEKLFF
>NA|once|TRBJ2-7|TRBV21-1
TGTGCCAGCAGCCGCGCCCGCGGGACCGACGAGCAGTACTTC
CASSRARGTDEQYF
>TRBD2|NA|TRBJ2-3|TRBV29-1
TGCAGCGTTGGTGGCGGGAGGGGGGTGACAGATACGCAGTATTTT
CSVGGGRGVTDTQYF
>NA|once|TRBJ1-1|TRBV7-2
TGTGCCAGCAGCTATGCGGGCCGACTACGGAACACTGAAGCTTTCTTT
CASSYAGRLRNTEAFF
>TRBD2|NA|TRBJ2-1|TRBV29-1
TGCAGCGTCGCTGGGCTAGCGGGGGGCAATGAGCAGTTCTTC
CSVAGLAGGNEQFF
>TRBD2|NA|TRBJ2-7|TRBV4-1
TGCGCCAGCAGCCAAGAGACTAGCGCCGCCTACGAGCAGTACTTC
CASSQETSAAYEQYF
>TRBD2|NA|TRBJ2-5|TRBV5-4
TGTGCCAGCAGCTTTGGTCGGGAGGGCCCCTACTTC
CASSFGREGPYF
>NA|once|TRBJ1-2|TRBV9
TGTGCCAGCAGCCCCTGGAGGCAGAGCGGGTACAGAGCTAACTATGGCTACACCTTC
CASSPWRQSGYRANYGYTF
>NA|NA|TRBJ2-1|TRBV7-9
TGTGCCAGCAGCTTAGGGGGACTCCTCGGGGAGCAGTTCTTC
CASSLGGLLGEQFF